These 11 T cell receptor beta chains share one sample of origin, sequenced in a study of breast tumors, draining lymph nodes, adjacent tissues. TCRdb re-analysed the multiplex PCR reads in MiXCR, keeping a single row per CDR3 protein. The table shows 200,000 or so distinct CDR3 sequences, with approximately 33% occurring only once. Breast cancer patients provided tissue from their axillary draining lymph nodes. The sample was axillary lymph node tissue. The receptors were gathered from a female donor with breast cancer. Some clones in this sample may be carry-over from other donors' samples.

In its sample, this clonotype was seen many times. The genes are TRBV19 and TRBJ1-5, with a possible D match to TRBD1 (6 bases). V dropped 3 bases and J dropped 3 bases, with 12 bases sitting between them. The germline gives CDR1 LNHDA, CDR2 SQIVND (reference sequence). The length of the CDR3 is 15 residues. This CDR3 reads CASSIGGAVNQPQHF. The CDR3 DNA reads as TGTGCCAGTAGTATTGGGGGGGCCGTCAATCAGCCCCAGCATTTT.

This clonotype was seen only a few times. The rearrangement links TRBV7-3 to TRBJ2-1; TRBD2 matches at 8 bases. The CDR3 runs 16 residues. Germline V gives CDR1 SGHTA, CDR2 FQGTGA. Trimming cost V 6 bases and J 7 bases; bases outside gene matches: 14. CDR3 nucleotide sequence: TGTGCCAGCAGTTTAGGGTTAGCGGGATCTTTAAATGAGCAGTTCTTC. Amino acid sequence: CASSLGLAGSLNEQFF. Supplemented by reference TRBV7-3 and TRBJ2-1, the full variable domain reads GAGVSQTPSNKVTEKGKYVELRCDPISGHTALYWYRQSLGQGPEFLIYFQGTGAADDSGLPNDRFFAVRPEGSVSTLKIQRTERGDSAVYLCASSLGLAGSLNEQFFGPGTRLTVL.

This clonotype was recorded at least ten times. The chain links TRBV7-2 to TRBJ1-2; the D is unclear. The V end was cut by 1 base, the J end by 2 bases, with 11 bases between. Germline CDR1 and CDR2: SGHTA and FQGNSA. This CDR3 is 15 amino acids long. The CDR3 sequence is CASSLVYGENYGYTF. CDR3 coding DNA: TGTGCCAGCAGCTTAGTGTACGGAGAAAACTATGGCTACACCTTC.

This clonotype has only a few counts. Possible read error: a much larger clone is one base away. The V call is TRBV20-1, the J call TRBJ1-2; D gene unclear. The germline V and J ends were trimmed by 5 bases and 5 bases, with 30 bases remaining between them. The CDR3 has 18 amino acids. Germline V lookup: CDR1 DFQATT, CDR2 SNEGSKA (reference sequence). CDR3 region: CSAQAEPFEARYTYGYTF. In nucleotides, the CDR3 is TGCAGTGCTCAGGCGGAACCATTTGAAGCACGGTATACTTATGGCTACACCTTC.

This clonotype has ten or more counts. The chain is built from TRBV20-1 and TRBJ2-3, with TRBD2 identical over 8 bases. The CDR3 runs 13 residues. CDR1 and CDR2 from the germline V gene are DFQATT and SNEGSKA (reference sequence). The CDR3 DNA reads as TGCAGCTGGTCCGGGACTAGACCAGATACGCAGTATTTT. Translated: CSWSGTRPDTQYF.

This clonotype was seen ten or more times. The chain has TRBV6-6 and TRBJ2-7; D gene unclear. There are 14 residues in the CDR3. Trimming removed 5 bases from V and 7 bases from J, with 18 bases in between. Germline V CDR1 and CDR2: MNHNY, SVGAGI (reference sequence). CDR3 nucleotides: TGTGCCAGCAGTCCCCCCCCTGAGGTTGGGGAGCAGTACTTC. This codes for CASSPPPEVGEQYF.

This clonotype was picked up many times. The rearrangement links TRBV6-5 to TRBJ1-5; 8 positions agree with TRBD1. In germline, CDR1 is MNHEY, CDR2 SVGAGI. This CDR3 region has 15 residues. The junction had 10 bases not matched to a gene; V was cut back by 5 bases and J by 7 bases. The CDR3 region is CASSVTGGRQQPQHF. The CDR3 nucleotides are TGTGCCAGCAGTGTAACAGGGGGGCGGCAGCAGCCCCAGCATTTT.

The CDR3: CASSLLAGTGELFF. The CDR3 bases are TGTGCCAGCAGCTTATTAGCCGGGACAGGGGAGCTGTTTTTT. The rearrangement joins TRBV7-9 to TRBJ2-2; possible D gene TRBD1, 6 bases. The CDR3 consists of 14 residues. Germline V CDR1 and CDR2: SEHNR, FQNEAQ (reference sequence). Between the trimmed V and J ends, which lost 2 bases and 8 bases, there was a span of 12 bases. Filled out from reference TRBV7-9 and TRBJ2-2, the complete variable domain reads DTGVSQNPRHKITKRGQNVTFRCDPISEHNRLYWYRQTLGQGPEFLTYFQNEAQLEKSRLLSDRFSAERPKGSFSTLEIQRTEQGDSAMYLCASSLLAGTGELFFGEGSRLTVL.

The chain carries TRBV29-1 and TRBJ2-7; 9 bases are shared with TRBD2. After removal of 6 bases from V and 2 bases from J, the junction contained 5 bases not matched to a gene. The CDR3 contains 13 residues. CDR1 is SQVTM, CDR2 ANQGSEA, per germline. This CDR3 is CSVGTSFPYEQYF. The CDR3 bases are TGCAGCGTGGGGACTAGCTTCCCCTACGAGCAGTACTTC.

This clonotype was detected ten times or more. The chain has TRBV20-1 and TRBJ1-2; perhaps TRBD1 as D (5 bases). Germline-derived CDR1 and CDR2 are DFQATT and SNEGSKA (reference sequence). The V end was cut by 4 bases, the J end by 8 bases, with 17 bases between. This CDR3 is 13 amino acids long. CDR3 sequence reads: CSAIPPQGEGYTF. In nucleotides, the CDR3 is TGCAGTGCTATCCCCCCCCAGGGAGAGGGCTACACCTTC.

V gene TRBV7-6 combines with J gene TRBJ2-7, with D possibly being TRBD1 or TRBD2 (6 bases each). The V and J ends lost 3 bases and 7 bases respectively, with 19 bases between them. CDR1 is SGHVS, CDR2 FNYEAQ, per germline. This CDR3 is built from 15 residues. CDR3 DNA sequence: TGTGCCAGCAGCTTGGAGGGGGTCGGCACCGGGGAGCAGTACTTC. Translated: CASSLEGVGTGEQYF.